The next 20 T cell receptor beta chains were all read from a single sample in a study of control samples from healthy donors and cancer patients. Produced via immunoSEQ multiplex PCR; TCRdb's table is partial and in-frame only. The sample contains 150,000 to 200,000 clones, roughly 90% of which appear only once. The sample taken for sequencing was blood. The receptors were sampled from a woman aged 45-59 years in good health.

The genes are TRBV5-4 and TRBJ1-4; perhaps TRBD1 as D (5 bases). The CDR3 consists of 15 residues. The V end lost 3 bases, the J end lost 0 bases, and 9 bases lay between the germline ends. Germline values: CDR1 SGHNT, CDR2 YYREEE (reference sequence). CDR3 DNA: TGTGCCAGCAGCTCCCAGGGCGCAACTAATGAAAAACTGTTTTTT. Amino acids: CASSSQGATNEKLFF.

The chain combines TRBV9 with TRBJ1-2; no firm D call. This CDR3 has 12 residues. Germline V gene data show CDR1 as SGDLS and CDR2 as YYNGEE. Between the trimmed V and J ends, which lost 0 bases and 4 bases, there was a span of 4 bases. CDR3 coding DNA: TGTGCCAGCAGCGTAGGGATCTATGGCTACACCTTC. It specifies CASSVGIYGYTF.

In its sample, this clone was seen a few times. The V gene is TRBV11-2, the J gene TRBJ2-7, with a tentative D call TRBD2 (5 bases). This CDR3 is built from 14 residues. Germline CDR1 is SGHAT and CDR2 is FQNNGV. V lost 4 bases and J lost 2, with 12 bases in between. The CDR3 sequence is CASSSPRDPYEQYF. The CDR3 DNA reads as TGTGCCAGCAGCTCACCACGGGATCCCTACGAGCAGTACTTC.

The genes are TRBV11-2 and TRBJ1-2; D is perhaps TRBD1 (5 bases). Germline V gene lookup returns CDR1 SGHAT and CDR2 FQNNGV. V was shortened by 5 bases and J by 5 bases, with 18 bases between the two germline ends. The CDR3 covers 15 residues. The CDR3 sequence is CASSPGTVEGYGYTF. Written as DNA, the CDR3 is TGTGCCAGCAGCCCAGGGACGGTGGAAGGGTATGGCTACACCTTC.

CDR3 bases: TGCGCCAGCAGCCCCGGGACAGGCGATGGCTACACCTTC. It encodes CASSPGTGDGYTF. The V call is TRBV5-1, the J call TRBJ1-2; 8 bases are shared with TRBD1. The germline V gene has CDR1 SGHRS and CDR2 YFSETQ. V shed 4 bases and J 6 bases; nucleotides not matched to a gene: 5. This CDR3 is 13 amino acids long.

The V call is TRBV9, the J call TRBJ1-6; 8 bases agree with TRBD1. The length of the CDR3 is 15 residues. Germline lookup yields CDR1 SGDLS and CDR2 YYNGEE. Trimming cost V 3 bases and J 10 bases; bases outside gene matches: 9. CDR3 sequence: CASSARTGFDSPLHF. CDR3 nucleotide sequence: TGTGCCAGCAGCGCTCGGACAGGGTTTGACTCACCCCTCCACTTT.

This chain links TRBV4-3 with TRBJ2-1, with TRBD2 identical over 8 bases. The CDR3 loop spans 13 amino acids. From germline, CDR1 is LGHNA and CDR2 YSLEER. With V trimmed by 2 bases and J by 8 bases, 2 bases remained unmatched. The CDR3 spells CASSQREGYEQFF. Written as DNA, the CDR3 is TGCGCCAGCAGCCAACGGGAGGGCTATGAGCAGTTCTTC.

This rearrangement joins TRBV3-1 (or the pseudogene TRBV3-2) to TRBJ2-1; either TRBD1 or TRBD2 may supply D (5 bases each). CDR1 LGHDT and CDR2 YNNKEL come from the germline V gene (reference sequence). CDR3 size: 14 residues. V was cut by 5 bases and J by 8 bases, with 16 bases left in between. The CDR3 spells CASSAPGALDEQFF. CDR3 DNA sequence: TGTGCCAGCAGCGCCCCCGGGGCCCTGGATGAGCAGTTCTTC.

The chain recombines TRBV9 with TRBJ2-3; 7 bases are a match to TRBD2. Trimming cost V 1 base and J 4 bases; bases outside gene matches: 3. CDR1 SGDLS and CDR2 YYNGEE come from the germline V gene. The CDR3 consists of 14 residues. The CDR3 coding sequence is TGTGCCAGCAGCGTATCGGCGGGAGCAGATACGCAGTATTTT. Its translation is CASSVSAGADTQYF.

V and J are TRBV4-1 and TRBJ1-1; D gene unclear. The V end was cut by 0 bases, the J end by 2 bases, with 7 bases between. In germline, CDR1 is MGHRA, CDR2 YSYEKL. The CDR3 has 14 residues. The DNA of the CDR3 is TGCGCCAGCAGCCAAGACGGAGTAAACACTGAAGCTTTCTTT. This sequence encodes CASSQDGVNTEAFF.

This rearrangement joins TRBV5-4 to TRBJ2-2; no reliable D call. The germline V and J ends were trimmed by 0 bases and 5 bases, with 5 bases remaining between them. Germline values: CDR1 SGHNT, CDR2 YYREEE (reference sequence). This CDR3 spans 13 amino acids. The CDR3 DNA is TGTGCCAGCAGCTTGGTTGAGACCGGGGAGCTGTTTTTT. Its translation: CASSLVETGELFF.

The chain combines TRBV28 with TRBJ2-5; D remains ambiguous. V lost 3 bases and J lost 2, with 16 bases in between. Looked up from germline, CDR1 is MDHEN and CDR2 is SYDVKM. The CDR3 length is 16 residues. The CDR3 DNA reads TGTGCCAGCAGTTTTGCCCCGACCGTTACTCAAGAGACCCAGTACTTC. It yields the protein CASSFAPTVTQETQYF.

This clone was detected a few times. This rearrangement joins TRBV7-3 to TRBJ1-1; tentative D call: TRBD1 (6 bases). Germline CDR1 SGHTA, CDR2 FQGTGA. The V end was cut by 5 bases, the J end by 2 bases, with 15 bases between. This CDR3 region has 15 residues. CDR3 region: CASSPRGGVNTEAFF. The CDR3 DNA reads TGTGCCAGCAGCCCGCGAGGGGGGGTAAACACTGAAGCTTTCTTT.

The chain couples TRBV30 to TRBJ2-4, with D perhaps matching TRBD2 (6 bases). V was shortened by 0 bases and J by 7 bases, with 13 bases between the two germline ends. Germline V lookup: CDR1 GTSNPN, CDR2 SVGIG (reference sequence). The CDR3 sequence is 14 residues long. In DNA, the CDR3 is TGTGCCTGGAGTGTAGAGGAGGGAGCGAACATTCAGTACTTC. Amino acids: CAWSVEEGANIQYF.

This sequence joins TRBV6-5 and TRBJ1-1; D ambiguous. The CDR3 covers 12 residues. Germline CDR1 MNHEY, CDR2 SVGAGI. The V end was cut by 7 bases, the J end by 1 base, with 7 bases between. In DNA form, the CDR3 reads TGTGCCAGCAACACGTGGAACACTGAAGCTTTCTTT. Translation: CASNTWNTEAFF.

V gene TRBV15 combines with J gene TRBJ2-3; no firm D call. V was shortened by 0 bases and J by 6 bases, with 10 bases between the two germline ends. The CDR3 extends over 14 amino acids. Germline CDR1 is LNHNV and CDR2 is YYDKDF (reference sequence). CDR3: CATSRDRSGDTQYF. The CDR3 region has the DNA TGTGCCACCAGCAGAGACAGGAGTGGTGATACGCAGTATTTT.

The CDR3 loop reads CASSSQGIDQPQHF. The DNA for the CDR3 is TGTGCCAGCTCATCCCAGGGGATCGATCAGCCCCAGCATTTT. The rearrangement joins TRBV18 to TRBJ1-5; a possible D gene is TRBD1 (6 bases). The CDR3 sequence is 14 residues long. In germline, CDR1 is KGHSH, CDR2 LQKENI. V was clipped by 5 bases and J by 5 bases, with 13 bases between them.

This CDR3 reads CASSRLTGGISPLHF. In nucleotides, the CDR3 is TGTGCCAGCAGCCGCTTGACAGGGGGCATTTCACCCCTCCACTTT. The rearrangement joins TRBV3-1 (or the pseudogene TRBV3-2) to TRBJ1-6; 10 nucleotides line up with TRBD1. The CDR3 has 15 amino acids. Looked up from germline, CDR1 is LGHDT and CDR2 is YNNKEL (reference sequence). J was trimmed by 9 bases and V by 4 bases; bases with no gene match: 6.

The genes are TRBV10-3 and TRBJ2-5, with 13 bases identical to TRBD2. The CDR3 has 13 residues. Trimming cost V 9 bases and J 5 bases; bases outside gene matches: 3. CDR1 and CDR2 (germline): ENHRY, SYGVKD. CDR3 nucleotide sequence: TGTGCCATAGGACTAGCGGGAGCGGAGACCCAGTACTTC. Encoded protein: CAIGLAGAETQYF.

This clone has a single count. This chain links TRBV6-5 with TRBJ2-3; the match to TRBD2 covers 8 bases. CDR1 is MNHEY, CDR2 SVGAGI, per germline. CDR3 length equals 15 residues. V gave up 6 bases and J gave up 2 bases; unmatched junction bases: 7. The CDR3 region is CASRMTSVYTDTQYF. CDR3 in DNA: TGTGCCAGCAGGATGACTAGCGTGTACACAGATACGCAGTATTTT.